Here is one T cell receptor (beta chain) with its context. The germline V and J ends were trimmed by 2 bases and 6 bases, with 8 bases remaining between them. The CDR3 runs to 13 residues. CDR1 SGHDT and CDR2 YYEEEE come from the germline V gene. This sample was taken from a study of blood T cell repertoires in COVID-19. Study overall: Sites across the United States, Italy and Spain contributed samples from acute and convalescent COVID-19.

In the original processing: Estimation of nucleated cell counts was performed using reference gene primer amplification. The repertoire was sequenced with immunoSEQ multiplex PCR; TCRdb's copy has only in-frame clones and lacks some. Clone size and the V and J calls come from that table; the DNA yielded D and trimming. The repertoire holds 85,000 to 110,000 clones, with 89% as singletons. The clonotype originates from a woman between 55 and 75 years old with acute or convalescent COVID-19. V is TRBV5-6 and J is TRBJ2-2; D is undetermined. The specimen was peripheral blood. As DNA, the CDR3 is TGTGCCAGCAGCTTTTCCGGGTCCGGGGAGCTGTTTTTT. This gives the protein CASSFSGSGELFF.